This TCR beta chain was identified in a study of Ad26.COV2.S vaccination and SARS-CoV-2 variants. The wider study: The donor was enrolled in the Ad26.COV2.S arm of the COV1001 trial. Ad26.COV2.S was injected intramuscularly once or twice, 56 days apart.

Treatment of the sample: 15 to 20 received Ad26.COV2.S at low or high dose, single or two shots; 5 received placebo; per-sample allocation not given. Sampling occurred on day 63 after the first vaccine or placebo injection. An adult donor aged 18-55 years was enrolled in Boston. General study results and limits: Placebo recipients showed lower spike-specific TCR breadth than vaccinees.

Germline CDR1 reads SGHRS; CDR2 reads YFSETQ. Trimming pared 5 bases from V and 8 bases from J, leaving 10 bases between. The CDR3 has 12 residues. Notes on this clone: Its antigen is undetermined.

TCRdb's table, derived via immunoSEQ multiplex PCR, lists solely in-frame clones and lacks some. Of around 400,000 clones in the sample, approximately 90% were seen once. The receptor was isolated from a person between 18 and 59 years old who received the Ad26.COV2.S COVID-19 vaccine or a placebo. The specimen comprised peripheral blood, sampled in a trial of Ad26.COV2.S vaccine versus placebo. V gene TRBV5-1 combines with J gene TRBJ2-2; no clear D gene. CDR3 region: CASSSSSGELFF. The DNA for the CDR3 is TGCGCCAGCAGTTCCTCCTCTGGGGAGCTGTTTTTT.